What follows describes a single TCR beta chain. The source of the sample is a study of T cell changes during pregnancy in multiple sclerosis. CDR1 and CDR2 (germline): SGHDT, YYEEEE. This CDR3 comprises 16 residues. Trimming removed 1 base from V and 4 bases from J, with 17 bases in between. TCRdb's table, derived via immunoSEQ multiplex PCR, lists solely in-frame clones and lacks some. The sample includes 45,000 to 50,000 clones, about 91% seen only once; the top ten take 0.3% to 0.4%. The V call is TRBV5-6, the J call TRBJ1-1, with a tentative D call TRBD1 (5 bases). The origin of this receptor is a female donor in good health, enrolled as a control in a pregnancy study. This sample comprised CD4+ T cells from peripheral blood mononuclear cells, obtained in the second trimester of pregnancy. The CDR3 sequence: CASSLTEGLLGTEAFF. The CDR3 DNA reads TGTGCCAGCAGCTTGACGGAGGGACTTTTAGGCACTGAAGCTTTCTTT. Full variable domain (outside the CDR3, taken from reference TRBV5-6 and TRBJ1-1): DAGVTQSPTHLIKTRGQQVTLRCSPKSGHDTVSWYQQALGQGPQFIFQYYEEEERQRGNFPDRFSGHQFPNYSSELNVNALLLGDSALYLCASSLTEGLLGTEAFFGQGTRLTVV.